The T cell receptor beta chain described here comes from a study of CD8+ T cells in alopecia areata. Study background: The share of scalp area affected provided the severity score for treated patients.

Treatment meaning: oral pan-JAK inhibitor, 5-10 mg twice daily. General study findings and limits: Scalp data also include sequences from resident alphabeta T cells of normal skin. There was only one nonresponder, so it was unclear how baseline CD8+ expansion relates to response.

Concerning this clone itself: The antigen is undetermined.

Sequencing templates came from extracted RNA that was reverse transcribed into cDNA. Some clones are missing from TCRdb's copy, which holds only in-frame ones; the method was immunoSEQ multiplex PCR. The sample yields about 200,000 clones, 55% to 75% seen once. Germline CDR1 is SGHRS and CDR2 is YFSETQ. Between the trimmed V and J ends, which lost 0 bases and 0 bases, there was a span of 5 bases. CDR3 length equals 14 residues. Material: CD4+ T cells sorted from blood, obtained at week 24, from a patient treated with tofacitinib. V usage is TRBV5-1 and J usage is TRBJ2-3; D uncertain. The receptor was isolated from a human donor with alopecia areata. CDR3 sequence reads: CASSLETSTDTQYF. For the CDR3, the DNA is TGCGCCAGCAGCTTGGAAACAAGCACAGATACGCAGTATTTT.